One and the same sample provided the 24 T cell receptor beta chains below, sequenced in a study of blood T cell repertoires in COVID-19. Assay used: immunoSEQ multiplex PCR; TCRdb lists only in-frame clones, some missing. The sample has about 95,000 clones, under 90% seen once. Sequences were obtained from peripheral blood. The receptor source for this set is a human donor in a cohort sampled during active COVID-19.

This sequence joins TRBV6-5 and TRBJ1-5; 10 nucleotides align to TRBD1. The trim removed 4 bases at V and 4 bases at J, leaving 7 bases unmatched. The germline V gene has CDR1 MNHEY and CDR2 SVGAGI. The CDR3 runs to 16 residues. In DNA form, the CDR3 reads TGTGCCAGCAGTTCACGACAGGGGGCTGAAAATCAGCCCCAGCATTTT. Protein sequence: CASSSRQGAENQPQHF.

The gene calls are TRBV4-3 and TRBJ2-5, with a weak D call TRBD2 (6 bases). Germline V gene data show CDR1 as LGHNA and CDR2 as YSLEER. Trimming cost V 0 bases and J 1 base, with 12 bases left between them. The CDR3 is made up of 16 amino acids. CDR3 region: CASSQEGGRPQETQYF. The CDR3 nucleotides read TGCGCCAGCAGCCAAGAGGGAGGCAGGCCCCAAGAGACCCAGTACTTC.

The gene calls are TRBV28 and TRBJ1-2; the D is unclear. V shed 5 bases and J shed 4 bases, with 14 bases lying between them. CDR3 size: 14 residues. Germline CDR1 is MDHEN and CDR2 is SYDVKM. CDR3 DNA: TGTGCCAGCAGTCTTGAGATGCTAATCTATGGCTACACCTTC. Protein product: CASSLEMLIYGYTF.

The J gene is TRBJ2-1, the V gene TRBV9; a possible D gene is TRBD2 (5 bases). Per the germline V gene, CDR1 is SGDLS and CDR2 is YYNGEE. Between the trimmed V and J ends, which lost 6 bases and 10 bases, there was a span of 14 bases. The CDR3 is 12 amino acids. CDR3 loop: CASTSDSSEQFF. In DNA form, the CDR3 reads TGTGCCAGCACCTCGGACTCCTCGGAGCAGTTCTTC.

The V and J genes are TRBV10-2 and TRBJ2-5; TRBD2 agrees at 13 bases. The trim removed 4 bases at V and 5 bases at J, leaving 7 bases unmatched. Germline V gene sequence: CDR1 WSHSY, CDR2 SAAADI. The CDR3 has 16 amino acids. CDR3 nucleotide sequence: TGCGCCAGCAGTGCATCCGGGACTAGCGGGGAGGAGACCCAGTACTTC. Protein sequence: CASSASGTSGEETQYF.

CDR3 in amino acids: CASSYADSSTEAFF. DNA for the CDR3: TGTGCCAGCAGTTACGCCGACAGTTCTACTGAAGCTTTCTTT. The chain couples TRBV6-5 to TRBJ1-1; D is perhaps TRBD1 (5 bases). V lost 2 bases and J lost 5, with 12 bases in between. CDR1 MNHEY and CDR2 SVGAGI come from the germline V gene. The CDR3 is 14 residues long.

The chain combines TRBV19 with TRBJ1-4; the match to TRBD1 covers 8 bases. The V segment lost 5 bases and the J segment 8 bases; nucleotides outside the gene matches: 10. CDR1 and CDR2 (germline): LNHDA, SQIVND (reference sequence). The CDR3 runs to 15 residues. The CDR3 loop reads CASSLRQGRAEKLFF. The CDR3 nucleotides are TGTGCCAGTAGTCTCCGACAGGGGCGCGCGGAAAAACTGTTTTTT.

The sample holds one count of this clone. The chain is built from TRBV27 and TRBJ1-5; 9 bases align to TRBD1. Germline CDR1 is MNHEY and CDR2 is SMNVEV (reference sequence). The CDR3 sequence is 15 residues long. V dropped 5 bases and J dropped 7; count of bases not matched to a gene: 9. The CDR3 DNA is TGTGCCAGCAGTCTCGGGACAGGGAGTGGGCAGCCCCAGCATTTT. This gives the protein CASSLGTGSGQPQHF.

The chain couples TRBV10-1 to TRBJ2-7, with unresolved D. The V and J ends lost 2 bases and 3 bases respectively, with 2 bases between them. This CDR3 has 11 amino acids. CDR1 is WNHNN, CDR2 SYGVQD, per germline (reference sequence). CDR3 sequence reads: CASSELYEQYF. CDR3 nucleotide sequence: TGCGCCAGCAGTGAGCTCTACGAGCAGTACTTC.

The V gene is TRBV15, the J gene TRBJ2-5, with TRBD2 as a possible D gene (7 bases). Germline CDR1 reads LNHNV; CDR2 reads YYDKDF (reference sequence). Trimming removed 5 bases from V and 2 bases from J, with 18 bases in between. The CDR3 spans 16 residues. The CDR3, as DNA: TGTGCCACCAGCGAGGGGGGAGGGTCCCTACAAGAGACCCAGTACTTC. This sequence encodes CATSEGGGSLQETQYF.

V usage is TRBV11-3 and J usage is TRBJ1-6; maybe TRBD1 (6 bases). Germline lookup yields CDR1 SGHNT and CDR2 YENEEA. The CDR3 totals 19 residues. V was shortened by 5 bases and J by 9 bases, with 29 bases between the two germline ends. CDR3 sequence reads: CASSHRDTRSFGSCSPLHF. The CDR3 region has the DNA TGTGCCAGCAGCCACCGGGACACCAGGTCGTTCGGGTCCTGTTCACCCCTCCACTTT.

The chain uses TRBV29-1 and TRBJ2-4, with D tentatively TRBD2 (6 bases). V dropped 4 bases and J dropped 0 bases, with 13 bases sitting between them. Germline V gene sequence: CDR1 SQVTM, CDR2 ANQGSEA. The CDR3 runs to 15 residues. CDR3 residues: CSVVGGTLAKNIQYF. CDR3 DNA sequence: TGCAGCGTTGTCGGAGGGACCCTAGCCAAAAACATTCAGTACTTC.

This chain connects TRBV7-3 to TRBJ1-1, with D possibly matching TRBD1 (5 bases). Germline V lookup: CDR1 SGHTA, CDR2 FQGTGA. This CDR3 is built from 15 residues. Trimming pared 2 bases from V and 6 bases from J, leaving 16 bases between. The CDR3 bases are TGTGCCAGCAGCTTAGTGGGCCTCGGGGGAGCTGAAGCTTTCTTT. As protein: CASSLVGLGGAEAFF.

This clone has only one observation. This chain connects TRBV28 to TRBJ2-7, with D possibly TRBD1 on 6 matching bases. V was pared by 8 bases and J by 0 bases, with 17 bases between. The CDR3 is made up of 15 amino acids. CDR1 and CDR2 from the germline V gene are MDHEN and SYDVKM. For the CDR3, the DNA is TGTGCCAGCGGACTGACAGGTTCCCTCTCCTACGAGCAGTACTTC. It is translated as CASGLTGSLSYEQYF.

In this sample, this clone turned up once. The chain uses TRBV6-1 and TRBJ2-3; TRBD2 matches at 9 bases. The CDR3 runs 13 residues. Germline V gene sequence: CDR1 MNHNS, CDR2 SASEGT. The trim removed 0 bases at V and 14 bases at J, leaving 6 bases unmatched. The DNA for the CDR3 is TGTGCCAGCAGTGAAGCTGTCGGGACTAGCACGTATTTT. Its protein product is CASSEAVGTSTYF.

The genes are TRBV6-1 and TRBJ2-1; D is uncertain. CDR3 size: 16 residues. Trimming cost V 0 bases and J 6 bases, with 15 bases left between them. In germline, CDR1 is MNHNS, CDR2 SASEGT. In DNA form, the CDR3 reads TGTGCCAGCAGTGAAGCGCTCAATAGTTGGTCCAATGAGCAGTTCTTC. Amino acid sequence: CASSEALNSWSNEQFF.

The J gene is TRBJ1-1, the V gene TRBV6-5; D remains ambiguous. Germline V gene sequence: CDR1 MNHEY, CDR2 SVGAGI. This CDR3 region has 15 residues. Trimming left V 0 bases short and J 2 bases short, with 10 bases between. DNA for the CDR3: TGTGCCAGCAGTTACTCGAGGCCCCCTAACACTGAAGCTTTCTTT. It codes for CASSYSRPPNTEAFF.

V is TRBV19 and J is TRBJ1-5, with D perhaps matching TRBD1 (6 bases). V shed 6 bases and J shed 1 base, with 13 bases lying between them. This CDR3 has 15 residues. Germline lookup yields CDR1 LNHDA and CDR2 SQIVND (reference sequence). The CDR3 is CASSIDRQSNQPQHF. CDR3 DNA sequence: TGTGCCAGTAGCATCGACAGGCAGAGCAATCAGCCCCAGCATTTT.

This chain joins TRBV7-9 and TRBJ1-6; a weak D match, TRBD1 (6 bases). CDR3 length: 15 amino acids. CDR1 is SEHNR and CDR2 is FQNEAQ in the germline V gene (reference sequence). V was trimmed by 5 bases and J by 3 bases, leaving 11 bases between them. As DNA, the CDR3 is TGTGCCAGCAGCCCGGACAGCAGCTATAATTCACCCCTCCACTTT. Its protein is CASSPDSSYNSPLHF. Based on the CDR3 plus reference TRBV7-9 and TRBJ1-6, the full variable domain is DTGVSQNPRHKITKRGQNVTFRCDPISEHNRLYWYRQTLGQGPEFLTYFQNEAQLEKSRLLSDRFSAERPKGSFSTLEIQRTEQGDSAMYLCASSPDSSYNSPLHFGNGTRLTVT.

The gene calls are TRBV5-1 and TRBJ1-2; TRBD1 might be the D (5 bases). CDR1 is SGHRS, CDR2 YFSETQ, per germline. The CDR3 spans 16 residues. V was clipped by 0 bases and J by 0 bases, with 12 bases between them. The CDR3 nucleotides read TGCGCCAGCAGCTTGGGAGGGGACTGGACTAACTATGGCTACACCTTC. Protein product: CASSLGGDWTNYGYTF.

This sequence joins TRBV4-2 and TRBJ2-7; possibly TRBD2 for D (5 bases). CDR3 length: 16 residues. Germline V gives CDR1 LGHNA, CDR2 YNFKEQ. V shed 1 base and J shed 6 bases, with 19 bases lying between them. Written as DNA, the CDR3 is TGTGCCAGCAGCCAAGTCGCAGCCGCGGGCTTACTCGAGCAGTACTTC. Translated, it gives CASSQVAAAGLLEQYF.

CDR3 residues: CASSGRQGRTDTQYF. DNA for the CDR3: TGTGCCAGCAGCGGACGACAGGGCCGCACAGATACGCAGTATTTT. The chain employs TRBV3-1 (or the pseudogene TRBV3-2) and TRBJ2-3; TRBD1 matches 7 bases. The CDR3 covers 15 residues. J gave up 1 base and V 5 bases, and 6 bases lay outside the gene matches. CDR1 LGHDT and CDR2 YNNKEL come from the germline V gene (reference sequence).

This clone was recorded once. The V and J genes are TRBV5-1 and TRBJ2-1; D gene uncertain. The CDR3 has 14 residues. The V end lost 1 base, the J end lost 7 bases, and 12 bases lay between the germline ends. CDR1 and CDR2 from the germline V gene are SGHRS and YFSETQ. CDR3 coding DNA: TGCGCCAGCAGCTTGTTCGCCGGGTCGAATGAGCAGTTCTTC. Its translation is CASSLFAGSNEQFF.

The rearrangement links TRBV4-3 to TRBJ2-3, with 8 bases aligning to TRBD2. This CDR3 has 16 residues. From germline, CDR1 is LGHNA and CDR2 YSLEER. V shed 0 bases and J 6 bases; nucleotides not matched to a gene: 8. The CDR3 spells CASSQDEEAGADTQYF. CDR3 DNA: TGCGCCAGCAGCCAAGATGAGGAAGCGGGGGCGGATACGCAGTATTTT.